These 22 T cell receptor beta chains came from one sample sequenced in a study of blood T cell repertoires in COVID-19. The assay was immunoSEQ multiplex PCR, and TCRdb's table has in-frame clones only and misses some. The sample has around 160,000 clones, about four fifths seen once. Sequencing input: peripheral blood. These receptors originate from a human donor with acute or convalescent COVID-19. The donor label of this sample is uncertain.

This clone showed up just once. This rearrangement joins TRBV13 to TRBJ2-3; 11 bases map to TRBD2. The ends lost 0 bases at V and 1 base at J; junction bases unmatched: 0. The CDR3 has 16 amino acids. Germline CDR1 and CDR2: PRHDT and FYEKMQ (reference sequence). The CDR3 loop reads CASSLGGLAGTDTQYF. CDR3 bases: TGTGCCAGCAGCTTAGGGGGACTAGCGGGCACAGATACGCAGTATTTT.

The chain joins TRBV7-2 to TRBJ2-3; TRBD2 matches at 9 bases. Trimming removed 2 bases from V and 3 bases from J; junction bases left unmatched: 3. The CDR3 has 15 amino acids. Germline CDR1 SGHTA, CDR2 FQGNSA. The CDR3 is CASSLLSGGTDTQYF. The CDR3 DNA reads TGTGCCAGCAGCTTATTGAGCGGGGGGACAGATACGCAGTATTTT. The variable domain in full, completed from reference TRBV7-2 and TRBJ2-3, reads GAGVSQSPSNKVTEKGKDVELRCDPISGHTALYWYRQSLGQGLEFLIYFQGNSAPDKSGLPSDRFSAERTGGSVSTLTIQRTQQEDSAVYLCASSLLSGGTDTQYFGPGTRLTVL.

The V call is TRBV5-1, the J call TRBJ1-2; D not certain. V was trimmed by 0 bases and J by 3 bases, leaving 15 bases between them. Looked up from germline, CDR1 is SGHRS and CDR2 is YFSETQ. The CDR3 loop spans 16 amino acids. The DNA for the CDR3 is TGCGCCAGCAGCTTGGATCAGAGCAAAGGAGACTATGGCTACACCTTC. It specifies CASSLDQSKGDYGYTF. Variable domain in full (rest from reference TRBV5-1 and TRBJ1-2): KAGVTQTPRYLIKTRGQQVTLSCSPISGHRSVSWYQQTPGQGLQFLFEYFSETQRNKGNFPGRFSGRQFSNSRSEMNVSTLELGDSALYLCASSLDQSKGDYGYTFGSGTRLTVV.

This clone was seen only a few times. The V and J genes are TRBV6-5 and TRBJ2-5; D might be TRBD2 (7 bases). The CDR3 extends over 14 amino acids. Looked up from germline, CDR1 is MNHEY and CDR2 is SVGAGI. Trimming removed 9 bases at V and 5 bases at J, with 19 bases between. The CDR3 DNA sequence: TGTGCCAGTTCCCTAGGGGGGGTCGGGGAGACCCAGTACTTC. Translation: CASSLGGVGETQYF.

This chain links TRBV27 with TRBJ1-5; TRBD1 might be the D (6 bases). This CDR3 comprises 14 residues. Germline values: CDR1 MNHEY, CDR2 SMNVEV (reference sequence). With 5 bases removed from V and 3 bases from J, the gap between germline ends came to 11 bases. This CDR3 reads CASSIRQDNQPQHF. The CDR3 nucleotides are TGTGCCAGCAGTATCAGACAGGACAATCAGCCCCAGCATTTT.

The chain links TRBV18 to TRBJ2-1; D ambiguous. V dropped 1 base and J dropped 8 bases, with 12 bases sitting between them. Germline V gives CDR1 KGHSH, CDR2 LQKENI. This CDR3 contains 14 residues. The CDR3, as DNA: TGTGCCAGCTCACCACAACACCTCGCAGATGAGCAGTTCTTC. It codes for CASSPQHLADEQFF.

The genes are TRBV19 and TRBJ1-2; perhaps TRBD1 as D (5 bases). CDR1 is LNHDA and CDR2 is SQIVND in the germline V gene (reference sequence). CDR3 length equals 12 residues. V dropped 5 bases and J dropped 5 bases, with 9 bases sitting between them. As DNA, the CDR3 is TGTGCCAGTAGTTCGGCAGGGTATGGCTACACCTTC. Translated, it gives CASSSAGYGYTF. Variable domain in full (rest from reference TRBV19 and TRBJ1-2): DGGITQSPKYLFRKEGQNVTLSCEQNLNHDAMYWYRQDPGQGLRLIYYSQIVNDFQKGDIAEGYSVSREKKESFPLTVTSAQKNPTAFYLCASSSAGYGYTFGSGTRLTVV.

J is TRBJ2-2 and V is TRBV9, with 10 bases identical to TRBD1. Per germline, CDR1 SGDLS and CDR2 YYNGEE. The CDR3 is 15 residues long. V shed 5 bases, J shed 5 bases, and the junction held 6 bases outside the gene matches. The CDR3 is CASRTGGFGTGELFF. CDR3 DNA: TGTGCCAGCAGGACAGGGGGCTTTGGAACCGGGGAGCTGTTTTTT.

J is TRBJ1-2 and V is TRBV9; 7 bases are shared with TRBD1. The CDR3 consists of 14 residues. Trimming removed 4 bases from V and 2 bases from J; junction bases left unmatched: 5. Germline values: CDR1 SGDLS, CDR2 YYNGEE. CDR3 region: CASSRQGPNYGYTF. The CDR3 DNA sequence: TGTGCCAGCAGCCGACAGGGCCCCAACTATGGCTACACCTTC.

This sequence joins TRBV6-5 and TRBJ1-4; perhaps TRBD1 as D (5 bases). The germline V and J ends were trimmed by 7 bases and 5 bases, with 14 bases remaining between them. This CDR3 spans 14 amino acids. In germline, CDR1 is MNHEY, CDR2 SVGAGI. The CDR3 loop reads CASIQDRQNEKLFF. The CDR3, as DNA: TGTGCCAGCATTCAAGACAGACAAAATGAAAAACTGTTTTTT.

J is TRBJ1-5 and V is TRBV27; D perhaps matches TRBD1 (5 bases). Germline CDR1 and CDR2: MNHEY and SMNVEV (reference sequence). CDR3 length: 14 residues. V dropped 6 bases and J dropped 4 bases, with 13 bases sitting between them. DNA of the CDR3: TGTGCCAGCAGCGGAGACAGAAATAATCAGCCCCAGCATTTT. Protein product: CASSGDRNNQPQHF.

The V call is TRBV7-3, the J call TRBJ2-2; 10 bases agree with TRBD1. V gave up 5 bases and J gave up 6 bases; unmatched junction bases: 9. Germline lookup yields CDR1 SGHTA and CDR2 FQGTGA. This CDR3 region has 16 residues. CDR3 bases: TGTGCCAGCAGCCTACCGGACAGGGGGTACCCCGGGGAGCTGTTTTTT. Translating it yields CASSLPDRGYPGELFF.

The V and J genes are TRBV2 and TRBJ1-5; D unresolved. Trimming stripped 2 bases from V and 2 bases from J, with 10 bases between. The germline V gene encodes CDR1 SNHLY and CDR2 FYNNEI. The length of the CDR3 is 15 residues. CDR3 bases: TGTGCCAGCAGTGAAAGTCCTCAGGGCAATCAGCCCCAGCATTTT. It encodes CASSESPQGNQPQHF.

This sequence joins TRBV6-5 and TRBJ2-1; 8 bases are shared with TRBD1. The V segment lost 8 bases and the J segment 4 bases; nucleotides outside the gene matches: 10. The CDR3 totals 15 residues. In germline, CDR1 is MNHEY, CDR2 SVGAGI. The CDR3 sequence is CASEFQGANYNEQFF. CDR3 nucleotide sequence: TGTGCCAGCGAGTTCCAGGGGGCCAATTACAATGAGCAGTTCTTC.

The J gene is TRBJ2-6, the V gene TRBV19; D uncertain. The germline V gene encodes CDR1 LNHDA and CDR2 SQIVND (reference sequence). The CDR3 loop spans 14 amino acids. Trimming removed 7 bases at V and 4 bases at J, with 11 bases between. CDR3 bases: TGTGCCAGTAATAAAGCGTGGGGGGCCAACGTCCTGACTTTC. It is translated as CASNKAWGANVLTF.

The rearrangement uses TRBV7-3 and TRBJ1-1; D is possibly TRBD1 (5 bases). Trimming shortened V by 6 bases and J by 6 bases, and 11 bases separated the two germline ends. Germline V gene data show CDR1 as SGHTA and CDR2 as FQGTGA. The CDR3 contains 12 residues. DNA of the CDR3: TGTGCCAGCAGACAGGTTCACGCTGAAGCTTTCTTT. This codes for CASRQVHAEAFF.

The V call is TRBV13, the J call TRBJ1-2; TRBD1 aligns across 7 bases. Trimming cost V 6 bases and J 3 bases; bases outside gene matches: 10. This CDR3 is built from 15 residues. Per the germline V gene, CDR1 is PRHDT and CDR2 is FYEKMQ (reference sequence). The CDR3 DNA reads TGTGCCAGCAGTCGACGACAGGGCTTGGACTATGGCTACACCTTC. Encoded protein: CASSRRQGLDYGYTF. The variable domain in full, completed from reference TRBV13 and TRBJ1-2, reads AAGVIQSPRHLIKEKRETATLKCYPIPRHDTVYWYQQGPGQDPQFLISFYEKMQSDKGSIPDRFSAQQFSDYHSELNMSSLELGDSALYFCASSRRQGLDYGYTFGSGTRLTVV.

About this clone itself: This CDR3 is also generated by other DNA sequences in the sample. The CDR3 DNA reads as TGTGCCAGCAGAACAGGGGGTAACACTGAAGCTTTCTTT. Translation: CASRTGGNTEAFF. The chain recombines TRBV27 with TRBJ1-1; 8 nucleotides align to TRBD1. Germline assignment: CDR1 MNHEY and CDR2 SMNVEV (reference sequence). The CDR3 is made up of 13 amino acids. The V segment lost 6 bases and the J segment 2 bases; nucleotides outside the gene matches: 2.

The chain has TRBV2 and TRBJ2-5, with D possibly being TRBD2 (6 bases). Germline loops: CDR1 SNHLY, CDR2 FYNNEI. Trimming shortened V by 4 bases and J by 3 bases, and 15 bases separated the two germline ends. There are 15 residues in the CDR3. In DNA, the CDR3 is TGTGCCAGCAGTGGAGGCGGGGCGGGGAAAGAGACCCAGTACTTC. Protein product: CASSGGGAGKETQYF.

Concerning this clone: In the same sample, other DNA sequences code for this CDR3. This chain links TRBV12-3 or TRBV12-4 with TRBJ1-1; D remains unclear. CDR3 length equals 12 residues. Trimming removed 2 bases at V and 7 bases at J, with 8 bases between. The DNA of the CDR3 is TGTGCCAGCAGTTTATCGGCGGGTGAAGCTTTCTTT. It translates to CASSLSAGEAFF.

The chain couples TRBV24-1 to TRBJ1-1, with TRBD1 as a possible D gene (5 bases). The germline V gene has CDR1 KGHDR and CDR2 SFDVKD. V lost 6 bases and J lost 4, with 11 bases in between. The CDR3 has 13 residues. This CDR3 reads CATSSRRGTEAFF. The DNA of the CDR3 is TGTGCCACCAGTTCTCGGAGGGGCACTGAAGCTTTCTTT.

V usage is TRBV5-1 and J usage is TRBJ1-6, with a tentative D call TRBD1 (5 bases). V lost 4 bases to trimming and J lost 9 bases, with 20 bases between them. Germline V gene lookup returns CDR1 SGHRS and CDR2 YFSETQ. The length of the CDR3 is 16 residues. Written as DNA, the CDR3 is TGCGCCAGCAGCCCCGAATTTGGGGGAGGCGGTTCACCCCTCCACTTT. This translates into CASSPEFGGGGSPLHF. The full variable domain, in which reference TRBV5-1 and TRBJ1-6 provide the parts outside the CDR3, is KAGVTQTPRYLIKTRGQQVTLSCSPISGHRSVSWYQQTPGQGLQFLFEYFSETQRNKGNFPGRFSGRQFSNSRSEMNVSTLELGDSALYLCASSPEFGGGGSPLHFGNGTRLTVT.